This T cell receptor (beta chain) derives from a study of cytomegalovirus exposure and HLA in healthy donors. As for the study in general: In a later analysis, it was reported that the roughly 130 validation repertoires had been produced on the same platform as the roughly 610 repertoires belonging to the first cohort.

Germline V lookup: CDR1 MNHNS, CDR2 SASEGT. CDR3 length: 13 amino acids. After removal of 4 bases from V and 6 bases from J, the junction contained 3 bases not matched to a gene. Data came from immunoSEQ multiplex PCR; TCRdb stores just in-frame clones and leaves some out. Here the sample spans approximately 270,000 clones, 65% to 90% being singletons. In regard to this clone: Its antigen is unidentified.

Regarding the study as a whole: In vitro checks showed that a few CMV-associated chains really do target CMV antigens. TCR sequences were mostly rare, though some public TCRs occurred in many donors.

The V call is TRBV6-1, the J call TRBJ1-2; 9 bases agree with TRBD1. This sequence originates from a woman between 18 and 30 years old in good health and CMV-seronegative. The sequencing sample was made of PBMCs. The CDR3 here is CASSAGTGHGYTF. CDR3 coding DNA: TGTGCCAGCAGTGCAGGGACAGGGCATGGCTACACCTTC.